A single sample is the source of the 8 T cell receptor beta chains below, sequenced in a study of T cells in Graves' hyperthyroidism and ophthalmopathy. RNA transcripts gave rise to amplified TCR beta CDR3 regions. The HTBI primer set drove a first-round RT-PCR of the TCR CDR3. One entry per CDR3 protein results from TCRdb running MiXCR on the multiplex PCR reads. Among some 490,000 distinct CDR3 sequences listed, roughly 16% were seen once. Material: blood. These receptors were collected from a woman aged 30 to 39 with Graves' ophthalmopathy.

This clonotype was found many times. The chain has TRBV28 and TRBJ2-6, with D maybe TRBD2 (5 bases). Germline V gene lookup returns CDR1 MDHEN and CDR2 SYDVKM. The CDR3 has 18 amino acids. Trimming removed 8 bases from V and 5 bases from J, with 25 bases in between. In nucleotides, the CDR3 is TGTGCCAGCGGGGTAACCCAAACAACTAGACTGAGGGCCAACGTCCTGACTTTC. Translated, it gives CASGVTQTTRLRANVLTF.

There are many counts of this clonotype. V is TRBV7-8 and J is TRBJ2-7; 8 nucleotides line up with TRBD2. The CDR3 consists of 15 residues. Germline CDR1 SGHVS, CDR2 FQNEAQ. Trimming took 1 base from V and 3 from J; bases not matched to a gene: 5. The CDR3 coding sequence is TGTGCCAGCAGCTTAGGGGGGGGACTAGGCTACGAGCAGTACTTC. Protein product: CASSLGGGLGYEQYF.

The rearrangement uses TRBV6-1 and TRBJ1-2; 9 bases are a match to TRBD1. Germline trimming cut 7 bases from V and 2 bases from J; bases unmatched to any gene: 5. The CDR3 totals 14 residues. The germline V gene encodes CDR1 MNHNS and CDR2 SASEGT. CDR3 protein: CASTRQGENYGYTF. Written as DNA, the CDR3 is TGTGCCAGCACCCGACAGGGGGAGAACTATGGCTACACCTTC.

The chain joins TRBV27 to TRBJ2-5; D not certain. V gave up 3 bases and J gave up 6 bases, with 5 bases separating them. The germline V gene encodes CDR1 MNHEY and CDR2 SMNVEV (reference sequence). The CDR3 is 11 residues long. CDR3 in DNA: TGTGCCAGCAGTTTCGGGCAGACCCAGTACTTC. It translates to CASSFGQTQYF.

Only a few counts were recorded for this clonotype. V gene TRBV27 combines with J gene TRBJ2-7, with D possibly being TRBD1 (6 bases). V was cut by 5 bases and J by 3 bases, with 17 bases left in between. Germline CDR1 and CDR2: MNHEY and SMNVEV (reference sequence). The CDR3 is made up of 15 amino acids. CDR3 loop: CASSNPGTKVYEQYF. The CDR3 DNA reads as TGTGCCAGCAGTAATCCCGGGACAAAGGTCTACGAGCAGTACTTC.

This clonotype was detected ten times or more. V is TRBV28 and J is TRBJ2-2; unclear D gene. The length of the CDR3 is 14 residues. Trimming stripped 2 bases from V and 3 bases from J, with 7 bases between. In germline, CDR1 is MDHEN, CDR2 SYDVKM. CDR3 sequence reads: CASSLLRDTGELFF. CDR3 DNA sequence: TGTGCCAGCAGTTTACTGCGTGACACCGGGGAGCTGTTTTTT.

This clonotype was seen ten or more times. The chain employs TRBV20-1 and TRBJ2-3; TRBD2 aligns across 10 bases. CDR1 is DFQATT and CDR2 is SNEGSKA in the germline V gene (reference sequence). The CDR3 is 12 amino acids. V was pared by 6 bases and J by 4 bases, with 1 base of the junction left unmatched. For the CDR3, the DNA is TGCAGTGCAGGGACTAGCGCAGATACGCAGTATTTT. Translation gives CSAGTSADTQYF.

This clonotype was detected a few times. This chain's CDR3 is CASSLYQGGENTIYF. CDR3 bases: TGTGCCAGCAGCTTATACCAAGGGGGCGAAAACACCATATATTTT. The rearrangement uses TRBV7-6 and TRBJ1-3; 7 bases are shared with TRBD1. The CDR3 consists of 15 residues. Germline V lookup: CDR1 SGHVS, CDR2 FNYEAQ. V was clipped by 2 bases and J by 6 bases; unmatched bases: 7.